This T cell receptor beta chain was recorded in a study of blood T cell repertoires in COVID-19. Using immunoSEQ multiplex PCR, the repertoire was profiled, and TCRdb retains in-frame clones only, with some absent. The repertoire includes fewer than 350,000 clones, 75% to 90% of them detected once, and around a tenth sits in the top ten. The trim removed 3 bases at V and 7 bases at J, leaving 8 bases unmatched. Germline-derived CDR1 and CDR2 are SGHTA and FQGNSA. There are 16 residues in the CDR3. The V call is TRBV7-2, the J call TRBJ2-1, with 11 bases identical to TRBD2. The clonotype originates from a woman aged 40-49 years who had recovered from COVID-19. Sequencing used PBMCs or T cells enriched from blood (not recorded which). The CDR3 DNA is TGTGCCAGCAGCTTTATTCTAGGACTAGCGGGTAATGAGCAGTTCTTC. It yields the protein CASSFILGLAGNEQFF.